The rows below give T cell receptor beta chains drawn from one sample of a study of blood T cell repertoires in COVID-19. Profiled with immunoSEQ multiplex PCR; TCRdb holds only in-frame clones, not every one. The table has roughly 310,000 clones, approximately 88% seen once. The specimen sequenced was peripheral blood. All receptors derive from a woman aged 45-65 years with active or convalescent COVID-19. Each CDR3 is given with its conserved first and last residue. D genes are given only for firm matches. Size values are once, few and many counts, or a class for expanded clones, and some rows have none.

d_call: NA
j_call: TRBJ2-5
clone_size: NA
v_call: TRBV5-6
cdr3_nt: TGTGCCAGCATCCCTTTTGGCGGGGAGACCCAGTACTTC
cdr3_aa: CASIPFGGETQYF

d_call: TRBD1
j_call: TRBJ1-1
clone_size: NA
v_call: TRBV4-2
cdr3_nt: TGTGCCAGCAGCCAGGACAGGGAACTATGGGGCACTGAAGCTTTCTTT
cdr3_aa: CASSQDRELWGTEAFF

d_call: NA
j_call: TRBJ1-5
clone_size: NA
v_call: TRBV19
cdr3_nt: TGTGCCAGTAGGAAACAGTCTCACAATCAGCCCCAGCATTTT
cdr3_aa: CASRKQSHNQPQHF

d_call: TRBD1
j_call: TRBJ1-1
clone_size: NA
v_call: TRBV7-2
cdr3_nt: TGTGCCAGCAGCCAACAGGGGGCGGGGGCTGAAGCTTTCTTT
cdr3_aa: CASSQQGAGAEAFF

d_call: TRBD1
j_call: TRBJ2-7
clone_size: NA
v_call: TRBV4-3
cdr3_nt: TGCGCCAGCAGCCAAGTCAGGGGGAACTACGAGCAGTACTTC
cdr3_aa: CASSQVRGNYEQYF

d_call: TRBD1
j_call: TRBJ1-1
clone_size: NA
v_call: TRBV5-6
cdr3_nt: TGTGCCAGCATCGAGGGGACAGGGGGTTACACTGAAGCTTTCTTT
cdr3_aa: CASIEGTGGYTEAFF

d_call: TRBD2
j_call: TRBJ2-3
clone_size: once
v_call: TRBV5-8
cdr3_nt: TGTGCCAGCAGCTTGGGAAGCGGGGGGGACACAGATACGCAGTATTTT
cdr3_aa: CASSLGSGGDTDTQYF

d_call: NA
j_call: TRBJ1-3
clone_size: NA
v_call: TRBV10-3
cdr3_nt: TGTGCCATCAGTGAGCCTTGGCGGGGGGCTGGAAACACCATATATTTT
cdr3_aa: CAISEPWRGAGNTIYF

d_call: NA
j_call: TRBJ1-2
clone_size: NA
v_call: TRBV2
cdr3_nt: TGTGCCAGCAGTGAGGGGTCCGGGGGATCCTATGGCTACACCTTC
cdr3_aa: CASSEGSGGSYGYTF

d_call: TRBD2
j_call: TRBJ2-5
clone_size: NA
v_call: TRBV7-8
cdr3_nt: TGTGCCAGCAGCTTAGGACTAGCGGGAGGGCATGAGACCCAGTACTTC
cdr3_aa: CASSLGLAGGHETQYF

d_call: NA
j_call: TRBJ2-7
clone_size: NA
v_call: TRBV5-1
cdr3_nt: TGCGCCAGCAGCTTGGCCGGACAGTCCTACGAGCAGTACTTC
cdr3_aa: CASSLAGQSYEQYF

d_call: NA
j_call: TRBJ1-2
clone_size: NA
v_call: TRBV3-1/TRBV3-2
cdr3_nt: TGTGCCAGCAGCCAAGGTCTCAGGGAGGGAATTGGCTACACCTTC
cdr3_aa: CASSQGLREGIGYTF

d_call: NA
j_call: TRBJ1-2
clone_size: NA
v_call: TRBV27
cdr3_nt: TGTGCCAGCAGTCCACAGGGTTATGGCTACACCTTC
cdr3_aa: CASSPQGYGYTF

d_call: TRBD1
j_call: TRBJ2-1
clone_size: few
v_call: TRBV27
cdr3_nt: TGTGCCAGCAGAACAGGGGTCAGGGAGCAGTTCTTC
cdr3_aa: CASRTGVREQFF

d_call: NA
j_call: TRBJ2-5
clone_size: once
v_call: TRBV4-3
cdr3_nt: TGCGCCAGCAGCCAATCGGGGGTGAGAGAGACCCAGTACTTC
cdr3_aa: CASSQSGVRETQYF

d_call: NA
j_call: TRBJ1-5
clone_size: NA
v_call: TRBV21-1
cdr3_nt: TGTGCCAGCAGCAAGGGGGCAGGTCAGCCCCAGCATTTT
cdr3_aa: CASSKGAGQPQHF

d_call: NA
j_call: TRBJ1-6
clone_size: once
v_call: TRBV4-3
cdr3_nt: TGCGCCAGCAGCCAAGTGAGGGTTGCTTGGGAGAAGAATAATTCACCCCTCCACTTT
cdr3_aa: CASSQVRVAWEKNNSPLHF

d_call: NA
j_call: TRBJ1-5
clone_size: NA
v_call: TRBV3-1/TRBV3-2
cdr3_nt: TGTGCCAGCAGCCAAGATGGAGGGGCTTGGCAGCCCCAGCATTTT
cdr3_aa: CASSQDGGAWQPQHF

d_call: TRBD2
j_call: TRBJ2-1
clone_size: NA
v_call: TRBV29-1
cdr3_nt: TGCAGCGTTGCTAGCGGGGTTAGCTCCTACAATGAGCAGTTCTTC
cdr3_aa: CSVASGVSSYNEQFF

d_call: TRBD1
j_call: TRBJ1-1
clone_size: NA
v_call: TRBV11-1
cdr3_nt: TGTGCCAGCAGCTTAACCCCCGACAGGGGGGGGACTGAAGCTTTCTTT
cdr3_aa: CASSLTPDRGGTEAFF

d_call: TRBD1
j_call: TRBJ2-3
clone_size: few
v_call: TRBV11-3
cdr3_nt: TGTGCCAGCAGCCCCTACGGGACAGGACCGGATACGCAGTATTTT
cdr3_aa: CASSPYGTGPDTQYF

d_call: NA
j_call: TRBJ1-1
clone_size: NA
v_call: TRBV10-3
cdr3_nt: TGTGCCATCAGGCCAAACGCAGGGGAGTACACTGAAGCTTTCTTT
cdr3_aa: CAIRPNAGEYTEAFF

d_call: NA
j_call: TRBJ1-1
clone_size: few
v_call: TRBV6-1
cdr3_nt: TGTGCCAGCAGTCGGACAGATTCAACGAACACTGAAGCTTTCTTT
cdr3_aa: CASSRTDSTNTEAFF

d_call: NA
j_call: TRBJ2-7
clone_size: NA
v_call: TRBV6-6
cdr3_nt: TGTGCCAGCAGTGGGCGGACACTTTCCTACGAGCAGTACTTC
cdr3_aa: CASSGRTLSYEQYF

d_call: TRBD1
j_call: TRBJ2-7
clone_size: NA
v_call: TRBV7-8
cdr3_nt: TGTGCCAGCAGGAGTGACAGGGGGAGCTCCTACGAGCAGTACTTC
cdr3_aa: CASRSDRGSSYEQYF

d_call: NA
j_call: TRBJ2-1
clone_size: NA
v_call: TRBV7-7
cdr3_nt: TGTGCTAGCAGCCAAGACAGAGAGAATGAGCAGTTCTTC
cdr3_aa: CASSQDRENEQFF

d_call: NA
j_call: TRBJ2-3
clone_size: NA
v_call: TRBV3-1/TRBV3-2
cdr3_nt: TGTGCCAGCAGCCAAGGGACCAGAAGGGGGGGACGTGGCACAGATACGCAGTATTTT
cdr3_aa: CASSQGTRRGGRGTDTQYF

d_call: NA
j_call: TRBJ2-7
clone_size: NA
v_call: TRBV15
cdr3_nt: TGTGCCACCAGCAGAGAGGTCCCAGGGTCCTCCTACGAGCAGTACTTC
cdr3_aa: CATSREVPGSSYEQYF

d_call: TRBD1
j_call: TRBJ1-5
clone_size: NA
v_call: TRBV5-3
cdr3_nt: TGTGCCAGAAGCTACCACGACAGGGTCTACAATCAGCCCCAGCATTTT
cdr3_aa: CARSYHDRVYNQPQHF

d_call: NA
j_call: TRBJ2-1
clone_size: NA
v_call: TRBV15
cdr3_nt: TGTGCCACCAGCAGAGATGAACTAGCTCGGGGTGGGGACAATGAGCAGTTCTTC
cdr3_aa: CATSRDELARGGDNEQFF

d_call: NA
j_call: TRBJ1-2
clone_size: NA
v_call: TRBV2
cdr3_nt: TGTGCCAGCACTCCGGAGGGGGGGGGTGGCTACACCTTC
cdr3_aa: CASTPEGGGGYTF

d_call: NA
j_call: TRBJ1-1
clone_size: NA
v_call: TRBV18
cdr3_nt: TGTGCCAGCTCACGCCAGGGTACGAACACTGAAGCTTTCTTT
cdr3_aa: CASSRQGTNTEAFF